The 13 T cell receptor beta chains below come from one sample, sequenced in a study of blood T cell repertoires in COVID-19. Sequenced by immunoSEQ multiplex PCR; TCRdb stores in-frame clones only, minus some. The sample lists under 300,000 clones, around 82% occurring once. Specimen: peripheral blood. The receptors stem from a woman of 80 years or more with active or convalescent COVID-19.

The rearrangement links TRBV19 to TRBJ2-7; D is perhaps TRBD2 (6 bases). Trimming pared 5 bases from V and 0 bases from J, leaving 17 bases between. The CDR3 spans 16 residues. Germline V CDR1 and CDR2: LNHDA, SQIVND (reference sequence). CDR3 bases: TGTGCCAGTAGTTCCCTCGGGACTCTCACCTCCTACGAGCAGTACTTC. Protein product: CASSSLGTLTSYEQYF.

V is TRBV18 and J is TRBJ2-1; 8 bases align to TRBD2. This CDR3 contains 15 residues. Trimming at V came to 4 bases and at J to 6 bases, leaving 8 bases not matched to a gene. CDR1 and CDR2 (germline): KGHSH, LQKENI. The CDR3 DNA reads as TGTGCCAGCTCACGTGGCTTAGCGGGATCCAATGAGCAGTTCTTC. Encoded protein: CASSRGLAGSNEQFF.

The chain has TRBV3-1 (or the pseudogene TRBV3-2) and TRBJ2-1, with 7 bases fitting TRBD2. Germline V gives CDR1 LGHDT, CDR2 YNNKEL (reference sequence). With V trimmed by 1 base and J by 12 bases, 15 bases remained unmatched. The CDR3 spans 16 residues. The CDR3 sequence: CASSQAAGSGSVWQFF. As DNA, the CDR3 is TGTGCCAGCAGCCAAGCTGCAGGTAGCGGGTCGGTGTGGCAGTTCTTC.

V is TRBV11-2 and J is TRBJ2-7; 8 bases match TRBD1. CDR1 and CDR2 from the germline V gene are SGHAT and FQNNGV. This CDR3 contains 14 residues. The V and J ends lost 3 bases and 3 bases, in that order; junction bases with no gene match: 4. This chain's CDR3 is CASSLRTGIYEQYF. The CDR3 nucleotides read TGTGCCAGCAGCTTGAGGACAGGGATCTACGAGCAGTACTTC.

The chain employs TRBV19 and TRBJ1-2; D is undetermined. V dropped 3 bases and J dropped 4 bases, with 9 bases sitting between them. The CDR3 has 13 residues. Germline values: CDR1 LNHDA, CDR2 SQIVND (reference sequence). CDR3 DNA: TGTGCCAGTAGTATCACGGGTTTCTATGGCTACACCTTC. This codes for CASSITGFYGYTF.

This chain connects TRBV3-1 (or the pseudogene TRBV3-2) to TRBJ1-1; tentative D call: TRBD1 (6 bases). V was shortened by 0 bases and J by 4 bases, with 9 bases between the two germline ends. The CDR3 runs 14 residues. In germline, CDR1 is LGHDT, CDR2 YNNKEL (reference sequence). Written as DNA, the CDR3 is TGTGCCAGCAGCCAAGATCCAGGGGCCACTGAAGCTTTCTTT. Its translation: CASSQDPGATEAFF.

This clone is a singleton in its sample. The V gene is TRBV5-1, the J gene TRBJ1-1; maybe TRBD1 (6 bases). This CDR3 is built from 14 residues. V lost 0 bases and J lost 6, with 12 bases in between. Germline V gene data show CDR1 as SGHRS and CDR2 as YFSETQ. The CDR3 bases are TGCGCCAGCAGCTTGGGGGGGCATGACGCTGAAGCTTTCTTT. Protein product: CASSLGGHDAEAFF.

V gene TRBV5-1 combines with J gene TRBJ1-1; TRBD1 aligns across 7 bases. This CDR3 has 15 residues. With 4 bases clipped from V and 1 base from J, the junction kept 7 bases outside the gene matches. Germline assignment: CDR1 SGHRS and CDR2 YFSETQ. In DNA, the CDR3 is TGCGCCAGCAGCGGGGAGACAGGGTGGAACACTGAAGCTTTCTTT. Translating gives CASSGETGWNTEAFF. The complete variable domain, with remaining parts taken from reference TRBV5-1 and TRBJ1-1, reads KAGVTQTPRYLIKTRGQQVTLSCSPISGHRSVSWYQQTPGQGLQFLFEYFSETQRNKGNFPGRFSGRQFSNSRSEMNVSTLELGDSALYLCASSGETGWNTEAFFGQGTRLTVV.

The chain has TRBV30 and TRBJ1-2, with 7 bases lining up with TRBD1. In germline, CDR1 is GTSNPN, CDR2 SVGIG (reference sequence). V was pared by 0 bases and J by 4 bases, with 2 bases of the junction left unmatched. This CDR3 has 13 amino acids. The DNA of the CDR3 is TGTGCCTGGAGTGTATCAGGGGGCTATGGCTACACCTTC. This encodes CAWSVSGGYGYTF. Together with reference TRBV30 and TRBJ1-2, the CDR3 gives the full variable domain: SQTIHQWPATLVQPVGSPLSLECTVEGTSNPNLYWYRQAAGRGLQLLFYSVGIGQISSEVPQNLSASRPQDRQFILSSKKLLLSDSGFYLCAWSVSGGYGYTFGSGTRLTVV.

This clone was recorded once. V is TRBV7-2 and J is TRBJ2-1, with D unresolved. Germline CDR1 SGHTA, CDR2 FQGNSA. The CDR3 runs to 14 residues. The V end lost 4 bases, the J end lost 3 bases, and 10 bases lay between the germline ends. In DNA, the CDR3 is TGTGCCAGCAGCTCCGGTACCATCTACAATGAGCAGTTCTTC. It translates to CASSSGTIYNEQFF.

The V gene is TRBV10-2, the J gene TRBJ1-4, with D possibly TRBD1 on 5 matching bases. Germline CDR1 WSHSY, CDR2 SAAADI. The V end lost 3 bases, the J end lost 7 bases, and 12 bases lay between the germline ends. This CDR3 has 14 residues. In DNA form, the CDR3 reads TGCGCCAGCAGTGATTCCGGGGGGGTTGAAAAACTGTTTTTT. Translated: CASSDSGGVEKLFF.

This clone appeared once. This chain links TRBV5-1 with TRBJ2-2; the match to TRBD2 covers 13 bases. This CDR3 comprises 17 residues. The V segment lost 0 bases and the J segment 6 bases; nucleotides outside the gene matches: 5. CDR1 SGHRS and CDR2 YFSETQ come from the germline V gene. The CDR3: CASSLALLAGGPGELFF. For the CDR3, the DNA is TGCGCCAGCAGCTTGGCCTTACTAGCGGGAGGGCCCGGGGAGCTGTTTTTT.

This clone came up a few times. V gene TRBV5-1 combines with J gene TRBJ2-3, with 8 bases matching TRBD2. Germline CDR1 SGHRS, CDR2 YFSETQ. The CDR3 is made up of 15 amino acids. J lost 5 bases, V lost 4 bases, and 9 bases had no gene match. This chain's CDR3 is CASSPRGGAGDTQYF. As DNA, the CDR3 is TGCGCCAGCAGCCCCCGGGGGGGCGCGGGAGATACGCAGTATTTT.